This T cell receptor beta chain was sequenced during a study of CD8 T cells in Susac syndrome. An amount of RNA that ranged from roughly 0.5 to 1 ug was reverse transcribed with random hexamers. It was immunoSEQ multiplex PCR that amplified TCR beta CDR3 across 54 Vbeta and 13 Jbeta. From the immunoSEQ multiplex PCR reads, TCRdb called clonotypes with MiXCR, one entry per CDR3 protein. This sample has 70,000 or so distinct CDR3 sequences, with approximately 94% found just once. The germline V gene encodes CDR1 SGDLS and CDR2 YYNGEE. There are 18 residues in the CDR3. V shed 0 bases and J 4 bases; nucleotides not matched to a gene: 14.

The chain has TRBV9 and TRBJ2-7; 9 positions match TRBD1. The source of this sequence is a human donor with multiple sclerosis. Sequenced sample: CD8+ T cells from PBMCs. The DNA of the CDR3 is TGTGCCAGCAGCGTAGAAGGTCTAGTGGGGACAGGGTCTTACGAGCAGTACTTC. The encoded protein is CASSVEGLVGTGSYEQYF.